Listed below are T cell receptor beta chains from one sample, sequenced in a study of blood T cell repertoires in COVID-19. Generated by immunoSEQ multiplex PCR, the TCRdb table keeps only in-frame clones and is missing some. The repertoire consists of fewer than 250,000 clones, with approximately 85% occurring once and the leading ten covering around 9.8%. The material sequenced was PBMCs or T cells enriched from blood (not recorded which). The receptors were sampled from a woman aged 45-60 years with acute COVID-19. Both conserved end residues are part of each CDR3. The D gene is left open where the match is weak. Not all rows give a size; the values are once, few, many and, for expanded clones, a class.

clone_size cdr3_length j_call v_call d_call cdr3_aa cdr3_nt
NA 15 TRBJ1-6 TRBV12-5 NA CASSLGMQGYSPLHF TGTGCTAGTTCCCTGGGCATGCAGGGGTATTCACCCCTCCACTTT
NA 16 TRBJ2-3 TRBV7-2 NA CASSPWFAASTDTQYF TGTGCCAGCAGCCCTTGGTTCGCGGCTAGCACAGATACGCAGTATTTT
once 18 TRBJ2-6 TRBV2 NA CASRDRPLGSSGANVLTF TGTGCCAGCAGAGACAGGCCCCTTGGTTCATCTGGGGCCAACGTCCTGACTTTC
NA 15 TRBJ1-2 TRBV5-1 NA CASSRDGDNAYGYTF TGCGCCAGCAGTCGAGACGGTGACAACGCCTATGGCTACACCTTC
NA 13 TRBJ1-2 TRBV11-2 NA CASSPPGHHGYTF TGTGCCAGCAGCCCGCCGGGACATCATGGCTACACCTTC
NA 15 TRBJ1-2 TRBV3-1/TRBV3-2 TRBD1 CASSPTPTGGHGYTF TGTGCCAGCAGCCCAACCCCAACAGGGGGACACGGCTACACCTTC
few 14 TRBJ1-2 TRBV30 NA CAWSVLRVRIGYTF TGTGCCTGGAGTGTACTCAGGGTGAGAATTGGCTACACCTTC
NA 15 TRBJ1-1 TRBV19 TRBD1 CASSSWTGGNTEAFF TGTGCCAGTAGTTCTTGGACAGGAGGGAACACTGAAGCTTTCTTT
NA 14 TRBJ2-1 TRBV5-1 NA CASSEDTSYNEQFF TGCGCCAGCAGCGAGGACACCTCCTACAATGAGCAGTTCTTC
NA 16 TRBJ1-3 TRBV5-4 TRBD1 CASSEDRANSGNTIYF TGTGCCAGCAGCGAGGACAGGGCGAACTCTGGAAACACCATATATTTT
NA 13 TRBJ1-2 TRBV6-4 TRBD1 CASSDTGDYGYTF TGTGCCAGCAGTGACACAGGGGACTATGGCTACACCTTC
NA 11 TRBJ2-3 TRBV30 TRBD2 CAWASGGTQYF TGTGCCTGGGCTAGCGGGGGTACGCAGTATTTT
NA 15 TRBJ1-1 TRBV18 TRBD1 CASSPTGGGDTEAFF TGTGCCAGCTCACCCACAGGGGGAGGGGACACTGAAGCTTTCTTT
NA 18 TRBJ2-2 TRBV5-4 TRBD2 CASSLGLAGASGAGELFF TGTGCCAGCAGCTTGGGACTAGCGGGGGCCTCGGGAGCCGGGGAGCTGTTTTTT
NA 16 TRBJ1-3 TRBV4-1 NA CASSQVTGFSGNTIYF TGCGCCAGCAGCCAAGTTACAGGGTTCTCTGGAAACACCATATATTTT
NA 16 TRBJ1-6 TRBV10-1 NA CASSGPGHGKISPLHF TGCGCCAGCAGTGGACCGGGACACGGGAAAATTTCACCCCTCCACTTT
NA 16 TRBJ1-2 TRBV19 NA CASSRDGQPNRYGYTF TGTGCCAGTAGTAGAGACGGACAGCCCAACCGGTATGGCTACACCTTC
NA 15 TRBJ1-4 TRBV18 TRBD1 CASSPGTGNYEKLFF TGTGCCAGCTCACCCGGGACAGGGAATTATGAAAAACTGTTTTTT
NA 13 TRBJ2-4 TRBV4-3 NA CASSQNMKNIQYF TGCGCCAGCAGCCAAAACATGAAAAACATTCAGTACTTC
NA 14 TRBJ1-2 TRBV7-2 TRBD1 CASSPQGGNYGYTF TGTGCCAGCAGCCCACAGGGGGGGAACTATGGCTACACCTTC
NA 14 TRBJ1-4 TRBV7-9 NA CASSPRGQNEKLFF TGTGCCAGCAGCCCCCGAGGTCAAAATGAAAAACTGTTTTTT
few 20 TRBJ2-7 TRBV7-8 NA CASSRKGTATVLRGSYEQYF TGTGCCAGCAGCCGGAAAGGGACTGCGACGGTTCTTAGAGGGTCCTACGAGCAGTACTTC
NA 14 TRBJ2-1 TRBV14 NA CASSPWGGHNEQFF TGTGCCAGCAGCCCCTGGGGGGGCCACAATGAGCAGTTCTTC
NA 18 TRBJ1-1 TRBV19 TRBD1 CASSMGQGAASMNTEAFF TGTGCCAGTAGTATGGGACAGGGGGCGGCGAGCATGAACACTGAAGCTTTCTTT
NA 13 TRBJ1-4 TRBV2 NA CASKLQAGEKLFF TGTGCCAGCAAGCTTCAGGCCGGTGAAAAACTGTTTTTT
NA 13 TRBJ1-3 TRBV30 NA CAFTAGSGNTIYF TGTGCCTTTACAGCCGGCTCTGGAAACACCATATATTTT
NA 12 TRBJ1-5 TRBV30 NA CACTEGQHAQHF TGTGCCTGCACCGAAGGACAGCACGCCCAGCATTTT
NA 15 TRBJ1-2 TRBV3-1/TRBV3-2 TRBD1 CASSQAGTASWGYTF TGTGCCAGCAGCCAAGCCGGGACAGCTTCATGGGGCTACACCTTC
NA 14 TRBJ1-1 TRBV2 TRBD1 CASRTGQGGTEAFF TGTGCCAGCAGAACGGGACAGGGGGGGACTGAAGCTTTCTTT
NA 16 TRBJ1-1 TRBV6-5 TRBD1 CASSYEGQGVFTEAFF TGTGCCAGCAGTTACGAGGGACAGGGGGTTTTCACTGAAGCTTTCTTT
NA 14 TRBJ1-3 TRBV7-2 TRBD1 CASSLMGQQNTIYF TGTGCCAGCAGCTTAATGGGACAGCAAAACACCATATATTTT
NA 14 TRBJ1-2 TRBV6-1 NA CASSDGDLWRGYTF TGTGCCAGCAGTGACGGGGATTTGTGGAGAGGCTACACCTTC
NA 17 TRBJ1-1 TRBV14 TRBD1 CASSPRDRGLENTEAFF TGTGCCAGCAGCCCACGGGACAGGGGGCTCGAGAACACTGAAGCTTTCTTT
once 15 TRBJ1-4 TRBV6-1 TRBD1 CASSELGTANEKLFF TGTGCCAGCAGTGAATTGGGGACAGCGAATGAAAAACTGTTTTTT
NA 16 TRBJ1-2 TRBV4-1 TRBD1 CASSQDSGTGDYGYTF TGCGCCAGCAGCCAAGATTCGGGGACAGGGGACTATGGCTACACCTTC
NA 15 TRBJ1-6 TRBV18 NA CASSATANSNSPLHF TGTGCCAGCTCAGCCACGGCGAACAGCAATTCACCCCTCCACTTT
NA 14 TRBJ1-5 TRBV6-1 NA CASSVGQVGQPQHF TGTGCCAGCAGTGTTGGGCAAGTAGGTCAGCCCCAGCATTTT
NA 13 TRBJ2-1 TRBV4-2 TRBD1 CASSSTGKDEQFF TGTGCCAGCAGCTCGACAGGGAAAGATGAGCAGTTCTTC
NA 14 TRBJ1-1 TRBV9 NA CASSVVSENTEAFF TGTGCCAGCAGCGTAGTATCAGAGAACACTGAAGCTTTCTTT
NA 16 TRBJ1-1 TRBV27 TRBD1 CASSPLQGSGNTEAFF TGTGCCAGCAGTCCCCTACAGGGGTCTGGAAACACTGAAGCTTTCTTT
NA 14 TRBJ2-1 TRBV18 TRBD1 CASSPGQGVGEQFF TGTGCCAGCTCACCGGGACAGGGAGTCGGTGAGCAGTTCTTC
NA 15 TRBJ2-2 TRBV6-5 NA CASSYDSWNTGELFF TGTGCCAGCAGTTACGACAGTTGGAACACCGGGGAGCTGTTTTTT
NA 14 TRBJ2-1 TRBV18 NA CASSQISGNNEQFF TGTGCCAGCTCACAAATCTCCGGGAACAATGAGCAGTTCTTC
NA 13 TRBJ2-1 TRBV5-1 TRBD1 CASSPGQYNEQFF TGCGCCAGCAGCCCGGGACAGTACAATGAGCAGTTCTTC
NA 13 TRBJ1-2 TRBV29-1 TRBD1 CSVEQGAVYGYTF TGCAGCGTTGAACAGGGGGCTGTCTATGGCTACACCTTC
NA 16 TRBJ1-4 TRBV4-2 NA CASSQEPVRGGEKLFF TGTGCCAGCAGCCAAGAACCGGTCAGGGGTGGCGAAAAACTGTTTTTT
NA 17 TRBJ1-5 TRBV6-2/TRBV6-3 TRBD1 CASSSRTGWGRNQPQHF TGTGCCAGCAGTTCAAGGACAGGGTGGGGACGCAATCAGCCCCAGCATTTT
NA 14 TRBJ1-2 TRBV3-1/TRBV3-2 NA CASSQERQSYGYTF TGTGCCAGCAGCCAAGAGAGACAGAGCTATGGCTACACCTTC
NA 16 TRBJ1-2 TRBV3-1/TRBV3-2 NA CASSHGTLYQDYGYTF TGTGCCAGCAGCCATGGGACACTCTATCAGGACTATGGCTACACCTTC
NA 12 TRBJ1-5 TRBV11-2 NA CASSPQAQPQHF TGTGCCAGCAGCCCCCAGGCTCAGCCCCAGCATTTT
few 14 TRBJ1-6 TRBV7-9 NA CASSHDGGISPLHF TGTGCCAGCAGCCATGACGGGGGGATTTCACCCCTCCACTTT
NA 14 TRBJ1-1 TRBV13 TRBD1 CASLMGQTNTEAFF TGTGCCAGCTTGATGGGACAGACGAACACTGAAGCTTTCTTT
few 13 TRBJ1-2 TRBV5-8 NA CASRPVRDFGYTF TGTGCCAGCAGACCCGTCAGGGATTTTGGCTACACCTTC